Included here is one T cell receptor (beta chain) sequence, with context. This entry comes from a study of shared clonotypes between healthy human individuals. This CDR3 comprises 18 residues. V lost 3 bases and J lost 4; bases outside the gene matches: 12. CDR1 is LNHDA and CDR2 is SQIVND in the germline V gene (reference sequence). Sequenced by immunoSEQ multiplex PCR; TCRdb stores in-frame clones only, minus some. The repertoire includes 550,000 to 700,000 clones, approximately 73% of them detected once, and about 1.8% sits in the top ten. The chain is built from TRBV19 and TRBJ2-2; 9 bases line up with TRBD1. Sample: memory CD4+ T cells sorted from blood. Subset reported: CD45RA-negative fraction. This clonotype originated in a woman younger than 45 in good health. The CDR3: CASSIGGQGIGATGELFF. The CDR3 DNA reads as TGTGCCAGTAGTATCGGGGGACAGGGAATCGGGGCCACCGGGGAGCTGTTTTTT.